Below, 27 T cell receptor beta chains from the same sample are listed, as sequenced in a study of cytomegalovirus exposure and HLA in healthy donors. PCR used 60 Vbeta primers and 13 Jbeta primers. This table comes from immunoSEQ multiplex PCR, and its TCRdb copy is limited to in-frame clones, with some not included. This table holds approximately 130,000 clones, over 75% found once. Source material: PBMCs. These receptors all come from a woman aged 18-35 years in good health and CMV-seronegative.

This chain connects TRBV7-6 to TRBJ2-7, with 8 nucleotides matching TRBD2. V gave up 1 base and J gave up 1 base; unmatched junction bases: 6. Germline V gene sequence: CDR1 SGHVS, CDR2 FNYEAQ. There are 16 residues in the CDR3. For the CDR3, the DNA is TGTGCCAGCAGCTTAGACGTAGCGGGAACTTCCTACGAGCAGTACTTC. Its translation: CASSLDVAGTSYEQYF. Full variable domain (outside the CDR3, taken from reference TRBV7-6 and TRBJ2-7): GAGVSQSPRYKVTKRGQDVALRCDPISGHVSLYWYRQALGQGPEFLTYFNYEAQQDKSGLPNDRFSAERPEGSISTLTIQRTEQRDSAMYRCASSLDVAGTSYEQYFGPGTRLTVT.

V and J are TRBV2 and TRBJ1-1; D is undetermined. The germline V and J ends were trimmed by 6 bases and 6 bases, with 17 bases remaining between them. The CDR3 sequence is 14 residues long. Germline values: CDR1 SNHLY, CDR2 FYNNEI. The CDR3, as DNA: TGTGCCAGCAGGGGTAGAGGGATTGAGGCTGAAGCTTTCTTT. Residues: CASRGRGIEAEAFF.

This clone was seen only a few times. The rearrangement links TRBV12-5 to TRBJ2-7, with no clear D. The V end lost 7 bases, the J end lost 2 bases, and 18 bases lay between the germline ends. The V gene's germline CDR1 is LGHNT and CDR2 FRNRAP. The length of the CDR3 is 15 residues. Here the CDR3 DNA reads TGTGCTAGTGCCCAGTCGTCCCAAACTACCTACGAGCAGTACTTC. This gives the protein CASAQSSQTTYEQYF.

This rearrangement joins TRBV6-6 to TRBJ1-5, with a tentative D call TRBD1 (5 bases). The CDR3 covers 12 residues. Trimming cost V 6 bases and J 6 bases, with 9 bases left between them. CDR1 MNHNY and CDR2 SVGAGI come from the germline V gene (reference sequence). The CDR3 region is CASSSDSQPQHF. CDR3 DNA: TGTGCCAGCAGCTCCGACAGTCAGCCCCAGCATTTT.

This chain links TRBV2 with TRBJ1-1; 8 bases line up with TRBD1. Germline V gene sequence: CDR1 SNHLY, CDR2 FYNNEI. V lost 5 bases to trimming and J lost 1 base; unmatched junction nucleotides: 6. The CDR3 consists of 15 residues. The CDR3 bases are TGTGCCAGCAGTTTACGAGGACAGGGGAACACTGAAGCTTTCTTT. It specifies CASSLRGQGNTEAFF.

This clone has a single count. The chain carries TRBV6-5 and TRBJ1-5, with TRBD1 matching over 8 bases. There are 15 residues in the CDR3. Germline V gene lookup returns CDR1 MNHEY and CDR2 SVGAGI. V was clipped by 5 bases and J by 2 bases; unmatched bases: 5. The DNA for the CDR3 is TGTGCCAGCAGTCCCGGACAGGGAGGCAATCAGCCCCAGCATTTT. It translates to CASSPGQGGNQPQHF.

The chain links TRBV7-3 to TRBJ2-7; D is unresolved. The V and J ends lost 1 base and 1 base respectively, with 5 bases between them. This CDR3 spans 13 amino acids. Germline assignment: CDR1 SGHTA and CDR2 FQGTGA. CDR3 in DNA: TGTGCCAGCAGCTTAAGGCGGTCCTACGAGCAGTACTTC. Translating gives CASSLRRSYEQYF.

The chain combines TRBV15 with TRBJ1-4; D may be TRBD1 (6 bases). Between the trimmed V and J ends, which lost 6 bases and 5 bases, there was a span of 16 bases. The CDR3 spans 15 residues. From germline, CDR1 is LNHNV and CDR2 YYDKDF (reference sequence). Here the CDR3 reads CATRDRGVPNEKLFF. The CDR3 DNA sequence: TGTGCCACCAGGGACAGAGGAGTTCCCAATGAAAAACTGTTTTTT.

The chain carries TRBV6-6 and TRBJ1-4, with D maybe TRBD1 (5 bases). CDR1 is MNHNY, CDR2 SVGAGI, per germline (reference sequence). V was pared by 6 bases and J by 8 bases, with 7 bases between. This CDR3 contains 11 residues. The CDR3 loop reads CASRGGEKLFF. The CDR3 DNA reads as TGTGCCAGCAGGGGGGGGGAAAAACTGTTTTTT.

CDR3 coding DNA: TGTGCCAGCAGTGATTTTGCAGGGGGCCGAGGAGCTTTCTTT. It encodes CASSDFAGGRGAFF. The V and J genes are TRBV6-6 and TRBJ1-1, with 8 bases aligning to TRBD1. This CDR3 comprises 14 residues. Losses at the gene ends were 5 bases for V and 10 bases for J; bases not matched to a gene: 12. CDR1 is MNHNY and CDR2 is SVGAGI in the germline V gene (reference sequence).

This clone appeared once. V usage is TRBV29-1 and J usage is TRBJ1-2, with D tentatively TRBD1 (5 bases). The V gene lost 6 bases and the J gene lost 5 bases, with 10 bases spanning the gap. CDR1 is SQVTM, CDR2 ANQGSEA, per germline. CDR3 length: 11 residues. CDR3: CSVGGDYGYTF. The CDR3 DNA follows: TGCAGCGTGGGGGGGGATTATGGCTACACCTTC.

The DNA of the CDR3 is TGTGCCAGCACCATACGGGGGGCCGTTCCAACAGATACGCAGTATTTT. This sequence encodes CASTIRGAVPTDTQYF. This sequence joins TRBV27 and TRBJ2-3, with TRBD2 as a possible D gene (7 bases). Trimming pared 7 bases from V and 3 bases from J, leaving 20 bases between. Germline CDR1 reads MNHEY; CDR2 reads SMNVEV (reference sequence). This CDR3 has 16 residues.

This sequence joins TRBV7-3 and TRBJ1-1, with a weak D call TRBD1 (5 bases). Germline CDR1 SGHTA, CDR2 FQGTGA. The CDR3 consists of 15 residues. Between the trimmed V and J ends, which lost 2 bases and 0 bases, there was a span of 10 bases. The CDR3 bases are TGTGCCAGCAGCTTATTGGGGGGTCTGAACACTGAAGCTTTCTTT. It yields the protein CASSLLGGLNTEAFF.

This chain uses TRBV18 with TRBJ1-1; TRBD1 matches at 7 bases. Germline V lookup: CDR1 KGHSH, CDR2 LQKENI. The junction had 10 bases not matched to a gene; V was cut back by 2 bases and J by 4 bases. The CDR3 spans 16 residues. CDR3 in DNA: TGTGCCAGCTCACCAACCAGGACAGGTGTCCGCACTGAAGCTTTCTTT. This translates into CASSPTRTGVRTEAFF. Drawing the rest from reference TRBV18 and TRBJ1-1, the complete variable domain is NAGVMQNPRHLVRRRGQEARLRCSPMKGHSHVYWYRQLPEEGLKFMVYLQKENIIDESGMPKERFSAEFPKEGPSILRIQQVVRGDSAAYFCASSPTRTGVRTEAFFGQGTRLTVV.

This clone was detected only once. The chain joins TRBV5-4 to TRBJ2-3, with D possibly matching TRBD1 (5 bases). V lost 2 bases, J lost 6 bases, and 16 bases lay in between. The CDR3 spans 15 residues. Germline V CDR1 and CDR2: SGHNT, YYREEE (reference sequence). The CDR3 loop reads CASSFRTPVGDTQYF. The CDR3 DNA reads as TGTGCCAGCAGCTTCCGGACACCTGTGGGGGATACGCAGTATTTT.

The chain recombines TRBV7-3 with TRBJ2-1; 10 nucleotides match TRBD2. CDR3 length: 15 amino acids. After removal of 2 bases from V and 6 bases from J, the junction contained 4 bases not matched to a gene. Germline V gene sequence: CDR1 SGHTA, CDR2 FQGTGA. The CDR3 bases are TGTGCCAGCAGCTTATTGCTAGCGGGGGTCAATGAGCAGTTCTTC. It codes for CASSLLLAGVNEQFF.

This rearrangement joins TRBV5-6 to TRBJ2-5, with 7 positions matching TRBD2. This CDR3 has 16 residues. In germline, CDR1 is SGHDT, CDR2 YYEEEE. V gave up 1 base and J gave up 5 bases; unmatched junction bases: 11. For the CDR3, the DNA is TGTGCCAGCAGCTTGTGGAGCGGGGAGCCCGGGGAGACCCAGTACTTC. Its protein is CASSLWSGEPGETQYF. Combining the CDR3 with reference TRBV5-6 and TRBJ2-5 gives the whole variable domain DAGVTQSPTHLIKTRGQQVTLRCSPKSGHDTVSWYQQALGQGPQFIFQYYEEEERQRGNFPDRFSGHQFPNYSSELNVNALLLGDSALYLCASSLWSGEPGETQYFGPGTRLLVL.

V is TRBV5-1 and J is TRBJ2-3; 7 bases agree with TRBD1. J was trimmed by 6 bases and V by 2 bases; bases with no gene match: 6. Germline CDR1 is SGHRS and CDR2 is YFSETQ. CDR3 length: 14 residues. The CDR3 DNA reads TGCGCCAGCAGCTTAAGACAGGGTTTCGATACGCAGTATTTT. Translating gives CASSLRQGFDTQYF.

This clone occurred a few times. The chain has TRBV5-1 and TRBJ1-4; weak D call: TRBD1 (5 bases). V lost 0 bases, J lost 4 bases, and 13 bases lay in between. The germline V gene encodes CDR1 SGHRS and CDR2 YFSETQ. The CDR3 totals 16 residues. DNA of the CDR3: TGCGCCAGCAGCTTGGTAGGGGTCTCACATAATGAAAAACTGTTTTTT. Protein sequence: CASSLVGVSHNEKLFF.

The gene calls are TRBV2 and TRBJ1-3; TRBD1 agrees at 8 bases. J was trimmed by 8 bases and V by 7 bases; bases with no gene match: 10. Germline lookup yields CDR1 SNHLY and CDR2 FYNNEI. The CDR3 consists of 14 residues. CDR3 in DNA: TGTGCCAGCAAATGGGACAGGACTCTCGACACCATATATTTT. It yields the protein CASKWDRTLDTIYF.

In nucleotides, the CDR3 is TGTGCCAGCAGCTTAGCGTCTCGAGGTAGGGGCAATGAGCAGTTCTTC. Translation: CASSLASRGRGNEQFF. The rearrangement links TRBV7-2 to TRBJ2-1; TRBD1 might be the D (5 bases). Germline V CDR1 and CDR2: SGHTA, FQGNSA. Deletions cut 0 bases from V and 6 bases from J, with 15 bases between. The CDR3 totals 16 residues.

The chain combines TRBV5-1 with TRBJ2-7; TRBD2 agrees at 9 bases. V lost 5 bases to trimming and J lost 7 bases; unmatched junction nucleotides: 13. The germline V gene has CDR1 SGHRS and CDR2 YFSETQ. The CDR3 sequence is 15 residues long. The CDR3 DNA follows: TGCGCCAGCAGTCACGAGGCGGGAGGGCCTCCAGAGCAGTACTTC. As protein: CASSHEAGGPPEQYF.

This clone was counted between two and nine times. The chain has TRBV5-4 and TRBJ2-2; D uncertain. Per germline, CDR1 SGHNT and CDR2 YYREEE (reference sequence). The CDR3 extends over 11 amino acids. Trimming left V 8 bases short and J 4 bases short, with 6 bases between. The CDR3 region is CASSITGELFF. CDR3 nucleotides: TGTGCCAGTTCTATCACCGGGGAGCTGTTTTTT.

This chain links TRBV5-4 with TRBJ2-1, with 12 nucleotides matching TRBD2. The CDR3 consists of 15 residues. Germline-derived CDR1 and CDR2 are SGHNT and YYREEE (reference sequence). The V gene end was trimmed by 4 bases and the J gene end by 12 bases; junction bases not matched to a gene: 11. As DNA, the CDR3 is TGTGCCAGCAGCGACCCTAGCGGGGGGGCCAGCCGGCAGTTCTTC. This encodes CASSDPSGGASRQFF.

This clone showed up just once. The chain has TRBV7-2 and TRBJ2-3, with D tentatively TRBD1 (6 bases). Germline V lookup: CDR1 SGHTA, CDR2 FQGNSA. V was cut by 8 bases and J by 2 bases, with 8 bases left in between. The CDR3 has 12 amino acids. CDR3 nucleotide sequence: TGTGCCAGCCGACAGGTCACAGATACGCAGTATTTT. Residues: CASRQVTDTQYF.

This clone showed up just a few times. J is TRBJ1-1 and V is TRBV19, with D unresolved. The CDR3 is 13 amino acids. V dropped 2 bases and J dropped 5 bases, with 9 bases sitting between them. CDR1 is LNHDA and CDR2 is SQIVND in the germline V gene (reference sequence). In DNA form, the CDR3 reads TGTGCCAGTAGTATATCGGGGAAAACTGAAGCTTTCTTT. Translating gives CASSISGKTEAFF.

The table lists this clone with a count of one. The rearrangement uses TRBV7-2 and TRBJ1-2; no definite D call. CDR3 length equals 16 residues. The V end was cut by 6 bases, the J end by 0 bases, with 17 bases between. Germline CDR1 SGHTA, CDR2 FQGNSA. As DNA, the CDR3 is TGTGCCAGCAGGTACGAGCGGAGCCTGGCTAACTATGGCTACACCTTC. Amino acids: CASRYERSLANYGYTF. The full variable domain, rest sourced from reference TRBV7-2 and TRBJ1-2, is GAGVSQSPSNKVTEKGKDVELRCDPISGHTALYWYRQSLGQGLEFLIYFQGNSAPDKSGLPSDRFSAERTGGSVSTLTIQRTQQEDSAVYLCASRYERSLANYGYTFGSGTRLTVV.